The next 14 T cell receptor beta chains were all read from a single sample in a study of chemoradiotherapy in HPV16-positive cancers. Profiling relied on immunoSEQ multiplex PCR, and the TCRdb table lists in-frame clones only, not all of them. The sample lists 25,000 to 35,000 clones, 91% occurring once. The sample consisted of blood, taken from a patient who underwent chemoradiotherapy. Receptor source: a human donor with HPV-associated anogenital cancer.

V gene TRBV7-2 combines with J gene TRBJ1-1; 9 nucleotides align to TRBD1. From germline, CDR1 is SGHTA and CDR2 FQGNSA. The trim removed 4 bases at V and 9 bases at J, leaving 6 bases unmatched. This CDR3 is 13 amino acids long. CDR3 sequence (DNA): TGTGCCAGCAGCTCAGGGACAGGGCTACAAGCTTTCTTT. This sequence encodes CASSSGTGLQAFF.

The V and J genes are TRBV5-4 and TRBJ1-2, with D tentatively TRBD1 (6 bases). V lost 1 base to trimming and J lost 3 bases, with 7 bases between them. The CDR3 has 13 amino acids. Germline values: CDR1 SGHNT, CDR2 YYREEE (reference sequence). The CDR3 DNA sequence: TGTGCCAGCAGCTTGCGGACAGACTATGGCTACACCTTC. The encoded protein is CASSLRTDYGYTF.

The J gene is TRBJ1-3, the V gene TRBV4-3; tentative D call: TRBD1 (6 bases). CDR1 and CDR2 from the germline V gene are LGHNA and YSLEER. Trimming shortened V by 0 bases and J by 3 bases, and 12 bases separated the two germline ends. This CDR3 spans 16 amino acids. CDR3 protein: CASSQDATGLGNTIYF. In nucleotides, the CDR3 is TGCGCCAGCAGCCAAGATGCGACAGGCCTTGGAAACACCATATATTTT.

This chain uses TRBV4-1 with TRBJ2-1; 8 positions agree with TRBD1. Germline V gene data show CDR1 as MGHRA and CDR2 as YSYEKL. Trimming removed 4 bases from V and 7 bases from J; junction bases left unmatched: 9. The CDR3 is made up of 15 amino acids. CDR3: CASSPWTGIENEQFF. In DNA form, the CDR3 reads TGCGCCAGCAGCCCTTGGACAGGGATTGAGAATGAGCAGTTCTTC.

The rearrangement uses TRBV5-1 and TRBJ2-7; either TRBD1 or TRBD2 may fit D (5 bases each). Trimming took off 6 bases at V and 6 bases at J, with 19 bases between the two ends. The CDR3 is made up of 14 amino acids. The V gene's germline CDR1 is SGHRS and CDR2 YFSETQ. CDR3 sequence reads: CASTRDPELPEQYF. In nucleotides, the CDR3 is TGCGCCAGCACCCGGGACCCAGAGCTTCCCGAGCAGTACTTC. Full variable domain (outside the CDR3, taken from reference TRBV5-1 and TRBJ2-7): KAGVTQTPRYLIKTRGQQVTLSCSPISGHRSVSWYQQTPGQGLQFLFEYFSETQRNKGNFPGRFSGRQFSNSRSEMNVSTLELGDSALYLCASTRDPELPEQYFGPGTRLTVT.

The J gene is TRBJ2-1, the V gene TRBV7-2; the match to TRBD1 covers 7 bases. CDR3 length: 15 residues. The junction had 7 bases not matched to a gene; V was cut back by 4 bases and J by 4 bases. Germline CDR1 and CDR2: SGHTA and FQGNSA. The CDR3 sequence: CASSSGQAQYNEQFF. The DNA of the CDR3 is TGTGCCAGCAGCTCCGGACAGGCACAATACAATGAGCAGTTCTTC.

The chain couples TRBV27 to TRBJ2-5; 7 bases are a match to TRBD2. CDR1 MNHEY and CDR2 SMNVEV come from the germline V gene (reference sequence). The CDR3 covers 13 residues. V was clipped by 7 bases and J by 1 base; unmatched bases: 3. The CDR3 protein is CASKGRVQETQYF. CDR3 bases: TGTGCCAGCAAGGGGAGGGTCCAAGAGACCCAGTACTTC.

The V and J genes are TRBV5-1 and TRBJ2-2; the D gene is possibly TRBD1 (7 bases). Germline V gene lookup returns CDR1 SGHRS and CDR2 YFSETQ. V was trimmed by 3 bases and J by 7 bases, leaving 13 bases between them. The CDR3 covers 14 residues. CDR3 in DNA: TGCGCCAGCAGCTCATTCAGGGGGGACGGGGAGCTGTTTTTT. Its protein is CASSSFRGDGELFF.

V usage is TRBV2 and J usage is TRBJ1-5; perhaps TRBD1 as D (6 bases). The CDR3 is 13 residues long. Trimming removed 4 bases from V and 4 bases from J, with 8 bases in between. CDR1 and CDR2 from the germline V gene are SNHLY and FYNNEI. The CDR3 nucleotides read TGTGCCAGCAGTGGAGGGGGGAATCAGCCCCAGCATTTT. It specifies CASSGGGNQPQHF.

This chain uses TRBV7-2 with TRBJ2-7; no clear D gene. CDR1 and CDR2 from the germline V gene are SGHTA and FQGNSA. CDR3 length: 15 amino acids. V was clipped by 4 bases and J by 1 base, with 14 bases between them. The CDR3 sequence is CASSSPPGRSYEQYF. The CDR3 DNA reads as TGTGCCAGCAGCTCCCCGCCAGGACGGTCCTACGAGCAGTACTTC.

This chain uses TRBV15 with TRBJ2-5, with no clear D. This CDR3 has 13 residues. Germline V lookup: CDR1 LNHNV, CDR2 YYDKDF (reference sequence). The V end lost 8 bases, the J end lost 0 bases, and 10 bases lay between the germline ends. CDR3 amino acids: CATQVEYQETQYF. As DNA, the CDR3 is TGTGCCACCCAAGTGGAGTACCAAGAGACCCAGTACTTC. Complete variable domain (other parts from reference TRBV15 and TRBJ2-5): DAMVIQNPRYQVTQFGKPVTLSCSQTLNHNVMYWYQQKSSQAPKLLFHYYDKDFNNEADTPDNFQSRRPNTSFCFLDIRSPGLGDTAMYLCATQVEYQETQYFGPGTRLLVL.

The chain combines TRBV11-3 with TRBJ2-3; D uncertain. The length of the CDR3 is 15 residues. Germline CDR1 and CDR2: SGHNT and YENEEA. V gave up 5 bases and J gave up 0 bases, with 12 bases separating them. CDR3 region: CASSNSGPSTDTQYF. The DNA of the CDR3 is TGTGCCAGCAGCAATTCCGGACCTAGCACAGATACGCAGTATTTT.

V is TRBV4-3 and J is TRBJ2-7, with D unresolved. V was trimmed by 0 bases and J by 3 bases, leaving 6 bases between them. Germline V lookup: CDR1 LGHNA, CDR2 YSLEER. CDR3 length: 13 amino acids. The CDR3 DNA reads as TGCGCCAGCAGCCAAGATTTGAACTACGAGCAGTACTTC. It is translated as CASSQDLNYEQYF.

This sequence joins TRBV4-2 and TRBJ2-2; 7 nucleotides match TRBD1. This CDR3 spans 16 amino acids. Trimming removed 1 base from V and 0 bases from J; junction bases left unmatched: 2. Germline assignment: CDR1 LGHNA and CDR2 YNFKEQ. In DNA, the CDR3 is TGTGCCAGCAGCCAAGGACAGGGACCGAACACCGGGGAGCTGTTTTTT. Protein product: CASSQGQGPNTGELFF.